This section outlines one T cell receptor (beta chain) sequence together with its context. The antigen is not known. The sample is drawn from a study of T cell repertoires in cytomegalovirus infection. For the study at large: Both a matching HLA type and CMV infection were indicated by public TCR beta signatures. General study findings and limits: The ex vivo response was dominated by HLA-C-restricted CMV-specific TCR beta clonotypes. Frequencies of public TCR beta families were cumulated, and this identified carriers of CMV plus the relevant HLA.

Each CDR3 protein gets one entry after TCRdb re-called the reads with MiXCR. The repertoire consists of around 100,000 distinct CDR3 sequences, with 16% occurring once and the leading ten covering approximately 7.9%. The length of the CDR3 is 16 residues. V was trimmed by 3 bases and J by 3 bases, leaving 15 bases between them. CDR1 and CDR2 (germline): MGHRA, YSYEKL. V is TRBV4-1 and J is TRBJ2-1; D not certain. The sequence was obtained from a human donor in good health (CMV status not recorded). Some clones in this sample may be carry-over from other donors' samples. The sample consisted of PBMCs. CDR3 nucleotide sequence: TGCGCCAGCAGCCAGCCAGAACCAGTTTTCTACAATGAGCAGTTCTTC. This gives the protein CASSQPEPVFYNEQFF.